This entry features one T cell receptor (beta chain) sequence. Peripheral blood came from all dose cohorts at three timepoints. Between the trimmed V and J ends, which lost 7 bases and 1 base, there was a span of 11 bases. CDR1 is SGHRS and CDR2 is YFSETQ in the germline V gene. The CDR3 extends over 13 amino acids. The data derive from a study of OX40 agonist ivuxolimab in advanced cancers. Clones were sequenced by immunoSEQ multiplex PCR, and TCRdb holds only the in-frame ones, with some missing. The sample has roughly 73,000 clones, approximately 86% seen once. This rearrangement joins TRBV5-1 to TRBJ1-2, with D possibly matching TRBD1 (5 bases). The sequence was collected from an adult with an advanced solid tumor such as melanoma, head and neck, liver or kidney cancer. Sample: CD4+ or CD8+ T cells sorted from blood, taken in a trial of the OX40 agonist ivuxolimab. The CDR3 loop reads CASSRDSNYGYTF. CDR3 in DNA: TGCGCCAGCTCCCGCGACAGTAACTATGGCTACACCTTC. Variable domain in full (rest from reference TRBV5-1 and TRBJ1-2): KAGVTQTPRYLIKTRGQQVTLSCSPISGHRSVSWYQQTPGQGLQFLFEYFSETQRNKGNFPGRFSGRQFSNSRSEMNVSTLELGDSALYLCASSRDSNYGYTFGSGTRLTVV.